A single sample is the source of the 20 T cell receptor beta chains below, sequenced in a study of blood T cell repertoires in COVID-19. The assay was immunoSEQ multiplex PCR, and TCRdb's table has in-frame clones only and misses some. The data show 15,000 to 20,000 clones, roughly nine tenths seen once. Specimen: peripheral blood. The receptors were gathered from a woman of 80 years or more with COVID-19, enrolled during active disease.

The chain employs TRBV6-2 or TRBV6-3 and TRBJ2-7; TRBD1 aligns across 9 bases. This CDR3 is 18 amino acids long. Germline V lookup: CDR1 MNHEY, CDR2 SVGEGT. V lost 0 bases and J lost 3; bases outside the gene matches: 12. In DNA form, the CDR3 reads TGTGCCAGCAGTTACTCACCCTCCGGGACAGGGAGCCTCTACGAGCAGTACTTC. Protein sequence: CASSYSPSGTGSLYEQYF.

The V and J genes are TRBV11-3 and TRBJ2-2; TRBD2 matches 8 bases. The CDR3 consists of 15 residues. V was clipped by 5 bases and J by 4 bases; unmatched bases: 6. The germline CDR1 and CDR2 sequences are SGHNT and YENEEA. The CDR3 DNA reads as TGTGCCAGCAGCCCTGCGGGGGGTTTCACCGGGGAGCTGTTTTTT. Translating it yields CASSPAGGFTGELFF.

The chain employs TRBV9 and TRBJ2-3; 10 bases line up with TRBD1. V was clipped by 4 bases and J by 3 bases; unmatched bases: 5. The germline gives CDR1 SGDLS, CDR2 YYNGEE. The CDR3 covers 15 residues. CDR3: CASSPGTGETDTQYF. The CDR3 DNA follows: TGTGCCAGCAGCCCAGGGACAGGGGAGACAGATACGCAGTATTTT. The whole variable domain, filled in from reference TRBV9 and TRBJ2-3, reads DSGVTQTPKHLITATGQRVTLRCSPRSGDLSVYWYQQSLDQGLQFLIQYYNGEERAKGNILERFSAQQFPDLHSELNLSSLELGDSALYFCASSPGTGETDTQYFGPGTRLTVL.

This clone was detected only once. V and J are TRBV28 and TRBJ1-4, with D possibly matching TRBD1 (5 bases). Germline CDR1 MDHEN, CDR2 SYDVKM. The CDR3 has 15 amino acids. V lost 5 bases to trimming and J lost 3 bases, with 13 bases between them. The CDR3 region is CASSPPGRSNEKLFF. The CDR3 DNA reads as TGTGCCAGCAGTCCGCCAGGGCGGTCTAATGAAAAACTGTTTTTT.

The chain employs TRBV5-6 and TRBJ1-1; unclear D gene. The V end lost 0 bases, the J end lost 0 bases, and 9 bases lay between the germline ends. The CDR3 covers 15 residues. Germline CDR1 is SGHDT and CDR2 is YYEEEE. CDR3 protein: CASSLVGGLNTEAFF. The CDR3 nucleotides are TGTGCCAGCAGCTTGGTTGGCGGCCTGAACACTGAAGCTTTCTTT.

CDR3 bases: TGTGCCAGCAGGCCGCCGGGACAGGGGAATTCACCCCTCCACTTT. It codes for CASRPPGQGNSPLHF. The chain uses TRBV28 and TRBJ1-6; TRBD1 matches 10 bases. V lost 6 bases to trimming and J lost 7 bases; unmatched junction nucleotides: 6. The CDR3 runs 15 residues. Germline values: CDR1 MDHEN, CDR2 SYDVKM.

The gene calls are TRBV18 and TRBJ2-1; D may be TRBD2 (5 bases). V was cut by 5 bases and J by 2 bases, with 16 bases left in between. Germline V gene lookup returns CDR1 KGHSH and CDR2 LQKENI. CDR3 length: 16 residues. The CDR3 coding sequence is TGTGCCAGCTCAGCCTGGACCGACGGGGCCTACAATGAGCAGTTCTTC. Its protein product is CASSAWTDGAYNEQFF. Looking up the rest from reference TRBV18 and TRBJ2-1 gives the full variable domain: NAGVMQNPRHLVRRRGQEARLRCSPMKGHSHVYWYRQLPEEGLKFMVYLQKENIIDESGMPKERFSAEFPKEGPSILRIQQVVRGDSAAYFCASSAWTDGAYNEQFFGPGTRLTVL.

V and J are TRBV24-1 and TRBJ2-3; TRBD1 agrees at 7 bases. The CDR3 runs 16 residues. Looked up from germline, CDR1 is KGHDR and CDR2 is SFDVKD. The ends lost 6 bases at V and 2 bases at J; junction bases unmatched: 10. The CDR3 nucleotides read TGTGCCACCAGTTTTTCCCGGGACAGATACACAGATACGCAGTATTTT. It yields the protein CATSFSRDRYTDTQYF.

This chain uses TRBV14 with TRBJ2-3, with 8 bases lining up with TRBD2. The germline gives CDR1 SGHDN, CDR2 FVKESK. Unmatched junction bases numbered 10, after V lost 0 bases and J lost 5 bases. The CDR3 length is 17 residues. CDR3 nucleotides: TGTGCCAGCAGCCAAGATCGGGTAGCGGGGTATCAAGATACGCAGTATTTT. It is translated as CASSQDRVAGYQDTQYF.

The rearrangement joins TRBV6-5 to TRBJ2-2; D gene ambiguous. Germline V gene lookup returns CDR1 MNHEY and CDR2 SVGAGI. CDR3 size: 12 residues. Trimming removed 7 bases from V and 5 bases from J, with 8 bases in between. The CDR3 sequence: CASTIGTGELFF. The DNA for the CDR3 is TGTGCCAGCACAATCGGGACCGGGGAGCTGTTTTTT.

The CDR3 nucleotides are TGTGCCAGCAGTGCCGTCCGAGGGGGAAATCAGCCCCAGCATTTT. This encodes CASSAVRGGNQPQHF. The chain carries TRBV2 and TRBJ1-5; weak D call: TRBD1 (6 bases). Germline V gives CDR1 SNHLY, CDR2 FYNNEI. Between the trimmed V and J ends, which lost 4 bases and 4 bases, there was a span of 14 bases. The CDR3 consists of 15 residues.

The rearrangement joins TRBV4-3 to TRBJ2-3; 7 bases map to TRBD1. This CDR3 region has 18 residues. Trimming took 0 bases from V and 2 from J; bases not matched to a gene: 11. In germline, CDR1 is LGHNA, CDR2 YSLEER. The CDR3 DNA follows: TGCGCCAGCAGCCAAGATCAACGGACAGGAACAACCACAGATACGCAGTATTTT. This translates into CASSQDQRTGTTTDTQYF.

The rearrangement uses TRBV5-5 and TRBJ2-4; TRBD2 might be the D (6 bases). The CDR3 is made up of 11 amino acids. Trimming removed 2 bases at V and 13 bases at J, with 10 bases between. Per germline, CDR1 SGHKS and CDR2 YYEKEE (reference sequence). The CDR3 is CASSFGGIQYF. CDR3 DNA sequence: TGTGCCAGCAGCTTCGGCGGGATACAGTACTTC.

The J gene is TRBJ2-5, the V gene TRBV24-1; D unresolved. Between the trimmed V and J ends, which lost 0 bases and 3 bases, there was a span of 13 bases. CDR1 KGHDR and CDR2 SFDVKD come from the germline V gene. There are 16 residues in the CDR3. The CDR3 DNA is TGTGCCACCAGTGATTTGGGTACCACACGGGAAGAGACCCAGTACTTC. The encoded protein is CATSDLGTTREETQYF.

The chain joins TRBV5-4 to TRBJ1-1, with 8 bases aligning to TRBD1. Unmatched junction bases numbered 5, after V lost 2 bases and J lost 5 bases. Per germline, CDR1 SGHNT and CDR2 YYREEE (reference sequence). There are 14 residues in the CDR3. In DNA, the CDR3 is TGTGCCAGCAGCTTACCGGGACAGGAAACTGAAGCTTTCTTT. This sequence encodes CASSLPGQETEAFF.

The chain joins TRBV6-2 or TRBV6-3 to TRBJ1-2; TRBD1 aligns across 7 bases. CDR1 and CDR2 (germline): MNHEY, SVGEGT. V trimming: 4 bases; J trimming: 4 bases; junction bases outside the gene matches: 9. The CDR3 is 15 amino acids. As DNA, the CDR3 is TGTGCCAGCAGTTTCCCGCGGACAGGATTCTATGGCTACACCTTC. Translation gives CASSFPRTGFYGYTF.

V gene TRBV2 combines with J gene TRBJ1-1; no firm D call. V lost 3 bases to trimming and J lost 3 bases, with 8 bases between them. This CDR3 comprises 13 residues. In germline, CDR1 is SNHLY, CDR2 FYNNEI. DNA for the CDR3: TGTGCCAGCAGTGAGGGCACCTACACTGAAGCTTTCTTT. This codes for CASSEGTYTEAFF.

The chain links TRBV5-1 to TRBJ1-5; D perhaps matches TRBD1 (6 bases). CDR1 SGHRS and CDR2 YFSETQ come from the germline V gene. V gave up 4 bases and J gave up 0 bases, with 11 bases separating them. There are 15 residues in the CDR3. The CDR3 is CASSPETGSNQPQHF. The CDR3 DNA follows: TGCGCCAGCAGCCCCGAGACAGGTAGCAATCAGCCCCAGCATTTT.

The rearrangement links TRBV5-1 to TRBJ2-5; D is unresolved. Trimming took off 2 bases at V and 8 bases at J, with 13 bases between the two ends. From germline, CDR1 is SGHRS and CDR2 YFSETQ. The CDR3 has 13 amino acids. CDR3 in amino acids: CASSLAPLSTQYF. The CDR3 coding sequence is TGCGCCAGCAGCTTAGCTCCTCTGTCTACCCAGTACTTC.

The chain is built from TRBV27 and TRBJ2-7; the match to TRBD2 covers 12 bases. This CDR3 comprises 14 residues. CDR1 MNHEY and CDR2 SMNVEV come from the germline V gene (reference sequence). The V gene end was trimmed by 6 bases and the J gene end by 2 bases; junction bases not matched to a gene: 2. CDR3 in amino acids: CASSWTSGTYEQYF. Written as DNA, the CDR3 is TGTGCCAGCAGCTGGACTAGCGGGACCTACGAGCAGTACTTC.